What follows describes a single TCR beta chain. The antigen is not known. The entry originates in a study of beta chain features in type 1 diabetes. The V end lost 6 bases, the J end lost 1 base, and 7 bases lay between the germline ends. This CDR3 has 13 residues. Germline V gene sequence: CDR1 MGHDK, CDR2 SYGVNS. Notes on the study in general: Whether HLA type influences TCRB rearrangement remained unresolved here. Researchers reported that naive, central memory and Treg TCRB repertoires appeared more similar in patients than in healthy donors.

Populations isolated by sorting all had purity greater than 95%. As every portion of the isolated RNA was reverse transcribed, the sequencing read expressed TCRB transcripts. Only in-frame clones appear in the TCRdb table, and some are missing; sequencing was by immunoSEQ multiplex PCR. Of just over 600,000 clones in the sample, about 14% were seen once. The receptor was isolated from a man aged 18 to 29 in good health. Sequencing used naive CD4+ T cells from blood. The chain combines TRBV25-1 with TRBJ2-4; D ambiguous. CDR3 in amino acids: CASRMGAKNIQYF. Here the CDR3 DNA reads TGTGCCAGCAGGATGGGGGCCAAAAACATTCAGTACTTC.